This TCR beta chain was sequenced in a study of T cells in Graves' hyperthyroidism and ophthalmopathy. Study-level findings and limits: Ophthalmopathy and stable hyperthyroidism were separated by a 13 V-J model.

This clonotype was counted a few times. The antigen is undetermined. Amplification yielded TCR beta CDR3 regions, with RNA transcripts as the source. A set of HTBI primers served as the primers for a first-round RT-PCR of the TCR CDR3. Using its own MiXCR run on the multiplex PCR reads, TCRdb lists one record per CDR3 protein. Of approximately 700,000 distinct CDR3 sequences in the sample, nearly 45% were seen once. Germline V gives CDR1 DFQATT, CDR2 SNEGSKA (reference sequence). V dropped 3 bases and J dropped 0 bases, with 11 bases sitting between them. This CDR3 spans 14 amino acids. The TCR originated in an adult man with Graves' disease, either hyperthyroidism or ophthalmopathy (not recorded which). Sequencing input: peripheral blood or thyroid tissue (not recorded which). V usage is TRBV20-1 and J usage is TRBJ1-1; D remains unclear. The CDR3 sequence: CSASSLLMNTEAFF. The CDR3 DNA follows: TGCAGTGCTAGTAGTCTACTCATGAACACTGAAGCTTTCTTT.